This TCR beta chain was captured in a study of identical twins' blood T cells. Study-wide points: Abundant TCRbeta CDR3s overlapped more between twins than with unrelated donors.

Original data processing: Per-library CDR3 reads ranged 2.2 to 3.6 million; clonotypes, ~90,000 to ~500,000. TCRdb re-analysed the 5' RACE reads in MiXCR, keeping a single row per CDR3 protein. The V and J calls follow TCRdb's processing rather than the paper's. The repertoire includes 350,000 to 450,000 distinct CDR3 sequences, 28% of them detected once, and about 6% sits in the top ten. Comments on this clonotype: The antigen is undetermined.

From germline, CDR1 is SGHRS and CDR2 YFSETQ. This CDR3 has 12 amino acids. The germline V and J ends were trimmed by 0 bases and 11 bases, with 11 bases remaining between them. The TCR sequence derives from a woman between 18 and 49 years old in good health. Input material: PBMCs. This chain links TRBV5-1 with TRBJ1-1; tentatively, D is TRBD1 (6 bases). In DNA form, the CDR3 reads TGCGCCAGCAGCTTGGAGGGGGATAAGGCTTTCTTT. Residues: CASSLEGDKAFF.